Sequencing of this T cell receptor (beta chain) was carried out in a study of regulatory T cells in long-lasting Graves disease. Study background: The study counted Graves' disease as persistent given over 5 years of antithyroid drugs and positive TSH receptor antibodies. Regarding the study as a whole: The sample size was small, and this may have reduced accuracy. Those with persistent Graves' had less TCR diversity than newly diagnosed patients.

The length of the CDR3 is 15 residues. V lost 3 bases and J lost 9, with 15 bases in between. Turning to this clonotype: What it recognizes is unknown.

The authors built TCR beta libraries using iRepertoire HTBI primers and Arm-PCR of CDR3 regions. TCRdb ran MiXCR on the multiplex PCR reads and lists one entry per CDR3 protein. The sample gives hundreds of thousands of distinct CDR3 sequences, 25% to 35% of which show up once; 40% to 50% is in the top ten. Described time point: persistent/refractory GD, antithyroid drugs over 5 years with positive TRAb. PBMC-derived RNA was used for the TCR library. The chain combines TRBV12-3 or TRBV12-4 with TRBJ1-6; a possible D gene is TRBD1 (5 bases). The receptor was isolated from a female donor with Graves disease. Sequencing used peripheral blood mononuclear cells (PBMCs), obtained when the disease was refractory, from a patient treated with antithyroid drugs. The CDR3 spells CASSFRQGVGSPLHF. DNA for the CDR3: TGTGCCAGCAGTTTCCGGCAGGGTGTCGGTTCACCCCTCCACTTT.